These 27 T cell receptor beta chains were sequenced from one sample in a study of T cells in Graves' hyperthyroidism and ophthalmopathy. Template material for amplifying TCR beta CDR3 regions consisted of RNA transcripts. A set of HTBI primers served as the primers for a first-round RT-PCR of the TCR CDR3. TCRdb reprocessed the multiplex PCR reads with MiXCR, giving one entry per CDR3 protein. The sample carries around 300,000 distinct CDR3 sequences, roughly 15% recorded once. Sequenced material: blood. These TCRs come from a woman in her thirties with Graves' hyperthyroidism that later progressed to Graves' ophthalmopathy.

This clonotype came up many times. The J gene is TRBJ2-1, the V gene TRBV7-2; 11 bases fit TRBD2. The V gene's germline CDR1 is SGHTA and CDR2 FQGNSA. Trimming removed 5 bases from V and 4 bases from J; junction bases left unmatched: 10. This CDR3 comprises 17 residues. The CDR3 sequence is CASSPRTSGSLYNEQFF. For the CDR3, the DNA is TGTGCCAGCAGCCCCCGCACTAGCGGGAGTTTATACAATGAGCAGTTCTTC.

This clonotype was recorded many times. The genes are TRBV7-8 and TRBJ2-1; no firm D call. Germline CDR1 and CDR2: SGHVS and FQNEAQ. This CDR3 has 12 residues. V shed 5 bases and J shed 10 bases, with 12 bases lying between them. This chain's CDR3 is CASSLSFLEQFF. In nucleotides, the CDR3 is TGTGCCAGCAGCCTTAGTTTTTTGGAGCAGTTCTTC.

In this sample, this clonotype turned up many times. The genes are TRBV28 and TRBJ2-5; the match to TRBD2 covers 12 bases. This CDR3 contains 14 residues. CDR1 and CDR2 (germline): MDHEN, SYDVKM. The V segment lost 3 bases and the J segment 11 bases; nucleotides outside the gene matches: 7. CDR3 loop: CASSFGTSGFIQYF. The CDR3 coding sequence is TGTGCCAGCAGTTTCGGGACTAGCGGGTTTATTCAGTACTTC. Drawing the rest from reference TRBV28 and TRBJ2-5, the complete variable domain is DVKVTQSSRYLVKRTGEKVFLECVQDMDHENMFWYRQDPGLGLRLIYFSYDVKMKEKGDIPEGYSVSREKKERFSLILESASTNQTSMYLCASSFGTSGFIQYFGPGTRLLVL.

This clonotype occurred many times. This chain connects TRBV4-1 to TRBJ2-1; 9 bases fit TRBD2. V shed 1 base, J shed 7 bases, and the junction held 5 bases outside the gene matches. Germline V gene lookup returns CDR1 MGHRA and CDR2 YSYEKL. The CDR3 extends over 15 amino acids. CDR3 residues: CASSQGLAAMNEQFF. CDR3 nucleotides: TGCGCCAGCAGCCAAGGACTAGCGGCGATGAATGAGCAGTTCTTC.

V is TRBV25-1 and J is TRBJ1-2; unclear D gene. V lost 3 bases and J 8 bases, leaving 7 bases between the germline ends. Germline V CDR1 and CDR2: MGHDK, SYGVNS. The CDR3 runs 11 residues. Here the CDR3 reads CASSDMVGYTF. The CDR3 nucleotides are TGTGCCAGCAGTGATATGGTCGGCTACACCTTC.

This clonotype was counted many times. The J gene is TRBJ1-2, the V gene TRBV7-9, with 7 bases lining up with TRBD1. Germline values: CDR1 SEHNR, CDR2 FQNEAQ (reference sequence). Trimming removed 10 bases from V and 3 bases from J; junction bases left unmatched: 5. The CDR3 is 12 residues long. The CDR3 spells CATGTADYGYTF. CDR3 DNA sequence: TGTGCCACCGGGACAGCCGACTATGGCTACACCTTC.

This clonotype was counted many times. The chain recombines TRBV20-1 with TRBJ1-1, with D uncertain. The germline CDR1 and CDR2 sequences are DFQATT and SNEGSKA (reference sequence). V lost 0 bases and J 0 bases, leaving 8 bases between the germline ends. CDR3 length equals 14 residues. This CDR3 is CSARDPDMNTEAFF. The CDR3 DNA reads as TGCAGTGCTAGAGATCCAGACATGAACACTGAAGCTTTCTTT.

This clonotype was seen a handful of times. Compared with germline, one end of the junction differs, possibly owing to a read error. The CDR3 region has the DNA TGTGCCAGCAGCCTGGGACTATTCTCCTACGGGCAGTACTTC. Encoded protein: CASSLGLFSYGQYF. The rearrangement links TRBV7-2 to TRBJ2-7, with 7 bases fitting TRBD2. Germline V CDR1 and CDR2: SGHTA, FQGNSA. This CDR3 has 14 amino acids.

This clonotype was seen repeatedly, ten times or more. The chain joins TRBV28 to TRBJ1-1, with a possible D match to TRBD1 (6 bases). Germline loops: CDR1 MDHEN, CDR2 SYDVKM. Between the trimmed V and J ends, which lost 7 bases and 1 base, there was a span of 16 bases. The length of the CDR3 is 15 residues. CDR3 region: CASIPSGAGNTEAFF. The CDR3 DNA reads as TGTGCCAGCATTCCGTCAGGGGCGGGGAACACTGAAGCTTTCTTT.

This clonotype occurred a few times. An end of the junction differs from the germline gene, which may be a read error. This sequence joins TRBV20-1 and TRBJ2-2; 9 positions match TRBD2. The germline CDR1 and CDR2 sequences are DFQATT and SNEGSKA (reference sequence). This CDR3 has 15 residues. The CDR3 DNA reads TGCAGAGAAGCGGGAGGCCCCGCGAACACCGGGGGGCTGTTTTTT. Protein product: CREAGGPANTGGLFF.

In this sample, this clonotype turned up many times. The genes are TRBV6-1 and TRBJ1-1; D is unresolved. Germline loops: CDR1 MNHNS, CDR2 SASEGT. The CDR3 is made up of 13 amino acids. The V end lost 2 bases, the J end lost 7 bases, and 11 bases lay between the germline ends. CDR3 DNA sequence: TGTGCCAGCAGTGAAACCGGACGGAATGAAGCTTTCTTT. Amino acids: CASSETGRNEAFF.

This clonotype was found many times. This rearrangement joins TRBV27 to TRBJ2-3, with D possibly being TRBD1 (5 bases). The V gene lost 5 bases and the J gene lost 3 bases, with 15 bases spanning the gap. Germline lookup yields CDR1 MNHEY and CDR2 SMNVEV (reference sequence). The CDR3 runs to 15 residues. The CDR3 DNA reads TGTGCCAGCAGTGTAAGGGGCTTCGGAACAGATACGCAGTATTTT. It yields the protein CASSVRGFGTDTQYF.

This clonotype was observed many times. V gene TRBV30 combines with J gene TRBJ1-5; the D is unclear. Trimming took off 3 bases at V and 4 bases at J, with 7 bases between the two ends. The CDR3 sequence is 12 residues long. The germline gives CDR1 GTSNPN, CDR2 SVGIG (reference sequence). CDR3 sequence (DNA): TGTGCCTGGAGCAGTGGAAATCAGCCCCAGCATTTT. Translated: CAWSSGNQPQHF.

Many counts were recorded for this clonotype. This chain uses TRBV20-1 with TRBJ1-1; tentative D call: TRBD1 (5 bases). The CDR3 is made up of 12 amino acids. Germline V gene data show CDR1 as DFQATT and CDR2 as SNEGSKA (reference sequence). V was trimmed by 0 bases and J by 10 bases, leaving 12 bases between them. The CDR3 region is CSARDILGGAFF. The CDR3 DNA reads TGCAGTGCTAGAGATATACTGGGGGGAGCTTTCTTT.

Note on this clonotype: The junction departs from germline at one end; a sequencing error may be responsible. Here the CDR3 reads CATSQWGQMNTEALF. DNA for the CDR3: TGTGCCACCAGCCAGTGGGGACAAATGAACACTGAAGCTCTCTTT. V and J are TRBV19 and TRBJ1-1, with D perhaps TRBD1 (6 bases). The length of the CDR3 is 15 residues. The germline gives CDR1 LNHDA, CDR2 SQIVND (reference sequence).

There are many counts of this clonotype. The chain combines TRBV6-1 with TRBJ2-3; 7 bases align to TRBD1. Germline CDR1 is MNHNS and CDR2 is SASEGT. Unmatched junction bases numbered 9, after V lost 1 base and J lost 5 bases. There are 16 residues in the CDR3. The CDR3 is CASSEELDRVGDTQYF. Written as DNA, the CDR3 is TGTGCCAGCAGTGAAGAGTTAGACAGGGTCGGAGATACGCAGTATTTT.

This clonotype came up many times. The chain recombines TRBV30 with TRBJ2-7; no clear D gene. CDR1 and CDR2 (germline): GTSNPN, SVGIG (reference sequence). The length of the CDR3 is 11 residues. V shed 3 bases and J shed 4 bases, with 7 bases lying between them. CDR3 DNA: TGTGCCTGGAGCTCGATATACGAGCAGTACTTC. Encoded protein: CAWSSIYEQYF.

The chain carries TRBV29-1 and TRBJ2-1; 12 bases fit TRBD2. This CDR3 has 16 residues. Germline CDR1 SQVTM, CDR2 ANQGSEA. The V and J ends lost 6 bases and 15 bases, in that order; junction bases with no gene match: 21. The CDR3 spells CSVSRGLAGGPGALFF. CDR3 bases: TGCAGCGTCTCACGGGGGCTAGCGGGAGGGCCCGGGGCTTTGTTCTTC.

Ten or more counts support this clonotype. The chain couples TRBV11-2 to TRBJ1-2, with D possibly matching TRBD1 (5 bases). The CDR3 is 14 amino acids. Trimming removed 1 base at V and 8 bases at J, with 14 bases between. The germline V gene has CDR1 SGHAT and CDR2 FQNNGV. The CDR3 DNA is TGTGCCAGCAGCTTAGCGGCAGGTGGGGCAGGCTACACCTTC. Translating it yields CASSLAAGGAGYTF.

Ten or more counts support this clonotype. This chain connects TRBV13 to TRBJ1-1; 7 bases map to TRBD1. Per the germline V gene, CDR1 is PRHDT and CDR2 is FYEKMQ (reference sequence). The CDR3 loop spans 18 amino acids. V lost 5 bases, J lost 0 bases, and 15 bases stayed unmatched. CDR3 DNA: TGTGCCAGCAGCCACCCTCCCCTCGGGGGACAGCTGAACACTGAAGCTTTCTTT. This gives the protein CASSHPPLGGQLNTEAFF.

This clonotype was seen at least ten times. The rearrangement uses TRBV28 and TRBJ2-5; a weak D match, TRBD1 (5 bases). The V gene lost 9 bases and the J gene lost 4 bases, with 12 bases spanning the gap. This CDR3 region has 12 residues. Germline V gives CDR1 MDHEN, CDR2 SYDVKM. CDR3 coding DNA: TGTGCCAGTCAGGGTGTCTCAGAGACCCAGTACTTC. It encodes CASQGVSETQYF.

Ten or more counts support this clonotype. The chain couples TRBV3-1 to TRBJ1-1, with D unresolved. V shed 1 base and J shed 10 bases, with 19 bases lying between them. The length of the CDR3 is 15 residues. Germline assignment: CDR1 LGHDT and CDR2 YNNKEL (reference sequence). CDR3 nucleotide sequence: TGTGCCAGCAGCCAAGTGCCAGAGATAAAAAGTGGAGCTTTCTTT. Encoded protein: CASSQVPEIKSGAFF.

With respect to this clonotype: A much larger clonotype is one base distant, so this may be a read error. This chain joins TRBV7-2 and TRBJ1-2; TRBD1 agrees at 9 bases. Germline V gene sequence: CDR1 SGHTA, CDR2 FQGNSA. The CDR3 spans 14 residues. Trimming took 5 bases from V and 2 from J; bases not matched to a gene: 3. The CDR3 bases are TGTGCCAGCAGCCGGGACAGGGTCAACTATGGCTACACCTTC. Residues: CASSRDRVNYGYTF. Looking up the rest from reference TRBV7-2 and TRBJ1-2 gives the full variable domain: GAGVSQSPSNKVTEKGKDVELRCDPISGHTALYWYRQSLGQGLEFLIYFQGNSAPDKSGLPSDRFSAERTGGSVSTLTIQRTQQEDSAVYLCASSRDRVNYGYTFGSGTRLTVV.

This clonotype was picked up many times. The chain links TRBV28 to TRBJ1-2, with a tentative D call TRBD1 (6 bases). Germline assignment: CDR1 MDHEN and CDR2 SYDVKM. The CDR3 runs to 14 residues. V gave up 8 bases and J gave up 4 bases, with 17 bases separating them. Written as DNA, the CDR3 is TGTGCCAGCGTGGAAACACGGGACACCTATGGCTACACCTTC. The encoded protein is CASVETRDTYGYTF.

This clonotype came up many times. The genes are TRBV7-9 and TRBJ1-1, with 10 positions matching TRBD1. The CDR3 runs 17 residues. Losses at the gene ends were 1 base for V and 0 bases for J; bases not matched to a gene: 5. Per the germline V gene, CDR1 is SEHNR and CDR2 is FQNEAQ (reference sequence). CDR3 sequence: CASSLVGTGALNTEAFF. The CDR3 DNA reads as TGTGCCAGCAGCTTAGTCGGGACAGGGGCCTTGAACACTGAAGCTTTCTTT.

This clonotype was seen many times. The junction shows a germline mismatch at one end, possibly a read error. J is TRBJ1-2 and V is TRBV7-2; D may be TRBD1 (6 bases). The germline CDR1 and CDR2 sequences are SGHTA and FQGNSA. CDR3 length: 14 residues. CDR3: CASNLGQPSYGYTF. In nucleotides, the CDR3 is TGTGCCAGCAACTTAGGACAGCCGAGCTATGGCTACACCTTC.

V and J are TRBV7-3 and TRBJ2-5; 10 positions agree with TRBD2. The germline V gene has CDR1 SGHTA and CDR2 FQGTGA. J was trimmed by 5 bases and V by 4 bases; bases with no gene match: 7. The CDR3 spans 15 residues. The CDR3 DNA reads TGTGCCAGCAGCTCCAGCGGGAGGGCCGGGGAGACCCAGTACTTC. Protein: CASSSSGRAGETQYF.